This T cell receptor (beta chain) was observed in a study of a mutant IDH1 vaccine in newly diagnosed glioma. Study-level information: Treated patients were about 60% male, roughly 38% female, mean age 40.4 years.

There are 14 residues in the CDR3. The V and J ends lost 3 bases and 5 bases respectively, with 14 bases between them. Germline V lookup: CDR1 SNHLY, CDR2 FYNNEI. Time point reported: baseline, week 1 (first vaccination visit). Specified treatment: pre-vaccination baseline after standard-of-care therapy. Libraries were prepared by immunoSEQ multiplex PCR; TCRdb keeps only in-frame clonotypes and omits some of them. Seen here are roughly 99,000 clones, around 90% observed once, and the top ten hold less than 0.65%. The sequence came from a woman aged 50 to 60 with glioma. Material: PBMCs, obtained from a glioma patient treated with radiotherapy, temozolomide or both. V and J are TRBV2 and TRBJ2-7; D is possibly TRBD2 (5 bases). In nucleotides, the CDR3 is TGTGCCAGCAGTGACTCGGAGGAACGTCACGAGCAGTACTTC. This translates into CASSDSEERHEQYF. The full variable domain, completed using reference TRBV2 and TRBJ2-7, is EPEVTQTPSHQVTQMGQEVILRCVPISNHLYFYWYRQILGQKVEFLVSFYNNEISEKSEIFDDQFSVERPDGSNFTLKIRSTKLEDSAMYFCASSDSEERHEQYFGPGTRLTVT.